The T cell receptor (beta chain) described here comes from a study of cytomegalovirus exposure and HLA in healthy donors (dated by TCRdb to the late 2010s). Broadly, across the study: A later analysis indicated that the 120 validation repertoires were generated on the platform also employed for the 700 or so repertoires of the first cohort. The aim of the study was to test whether cataloging public T cell receptors could identify signatures of past pathogen exposure. To predict cytomegalovirus infection status, the study brought together high-throughput TCR immunosequencing, statistical association of individual TCRs with disease status, and machine learning. A separate validation cohort of approximately 120 different subjects was used in addition to the roughly 700-subject first cohort. Summary of the overall study and its limitations: In vitro tests confirmed that three of the cytomegalovirus-associated TCR beta chains recognize cytomegalovirus antigens. A later analysis lacked HLA typing for the validation cohort, so it scored co-occurrence in that cohort across all 120 or so repertoires. The study listed 164 TCR beta chains as associated with cytomegalovirus. It was suggested by the authors that the approach could potentially be generalized to other disease states and immunological phenotypes. Most TCR sequences were seen in very few donors, while some public TCRs were found in many individuals. Cytomegalovirus status was reported to be diagnosed by the classifier with high specificity and sensitivity in both the original and validation cohorts. A later analysis found that TCRs clustered in the first cohort also tended to co-occur in the roughly 120 validation repertoires, with 94% of cluster scores above 0.

Library preparation was by the immunoSEQ multiplex PCR assay. From the authors' description of their analysis: To diagnose cytomegalovirus status from the catalog of TCR beta chain sequences, a statistical classification framework was built. Drawn from immuneACCESS, this table holds only the in-frame rearrangements with V and J called that TCRdb kept. Clones are partly lost; checked studies trace under half to an unresolved V gene and leave the rest unexplained. That table supplies the V and J calls and clone size; D and trimming were determined from the DNA. Recorded for this sample are approximately 150,000 clones; about four fifths of them occurred a single time. Roughly a tenth of the sample belongs to the ten largest clones. With regard to this clone: There is no known antigen for this receptor. No much larger clone exists at a distance of one base, and base qualities are not known.

Based on the germline V gene, the CDR1 and CDR2 sequences are SGHTA and FQGNSA. From cysteine to phenylalanine, the CDR3 is 14 amino acids long. Only the CDR3 DNA stays, 42 bases, in frame from base 1. At the junction V is shortened by 3 bases and J by 1 base; bases outside the gene matches: 3. The donors were included in the validation cohort of 120 subjects, a group kept apart from the approximately 650-subject first cohort. The receptor's source is a man in his thirties or forties in good health and CMV-seropositive. The rearranged segments are TRBV7-2 and TRBJ2-7; 7 central nucleotides agree with TRBD1. The sample consisted of PBMCs. Here is the DNA: TGTGCCAGCAGCTTTGGCAGGGGGTCCTACGAGCAGTACTTC. The resulting protein is CASSFGRGSYEQYF. This CDR3, with the reference TRBV7-2 and TRBJ2-7 proteins standing in past its ends, gives the full variable domain GAGVSQSPSNKVTEKGKDVELRCDPISGHTALYWYRQSLGQGLEFLIYFQGNSAPDKSGLPSDRFSAERTGGSVSTLTIQRTQQEDSAVYLCASSFGRGSYEQYFGPGTRLTVT.